The 19 T cell receptor beta chains presented below share a single source sample, sequenced in a study of radiation and T cells in renal cell carcinoma. Here immunoSEQ multiplex PCR was the method, and the copy in TCRdb shows in-frame clones only, minus some. The sample includes 120,000 or so clones, around 81% of them seen just once. Time point: blood 2 weeks post-SBRT. Stated treatment: 15 Gy SBRT to primary tumor, nephrectomy 4 weeks later. The source material was blood, sampled from a patient whose treatment included radiotherapy and nephrectomy. These receptors all come from a man aged 45-60 years with renal cell carcinoma.

This clone was seen only once. The V and J genes are TRBV19 and TRBJ1-5; 10 bases are a match to TRBD1. The CDR3 extends over 18 amino acids. The V segment lost 0 bases and the J segment 4 bases; nucleotides outside the gene matches: 9. The germline gives CDR1 LNHDA, CDR2 SQIVND (reference sequence). The CDR3 protein is CASSIDFPEDRGNQPQHF. In DNA form, the CDR3 reads TGTGCCAGTAGTATAGATTTCCCCGAGGACAGGGGGAATCAGCCCCAGCATTTT.

The V and J genes are TRBV2 and TRBJ2-5, with 8 bases matching TRBD2. Trimming at V came to 1 base and at J to 5 bases, leaving 3 bases not matched to a gene. The CDR3 has 14 amino acids. From germline, CDR1 is SNHLY and CDR2 FYNNEI. This chain's CDR3 is CASSEGASGETQYF. The CDR3 region has the DNA TGTGCCAGCAGTGAAGGAGCTAGCGGGGAGACCCAGTACTTC.

A single count supports this clone. The chain employs TRBV28 and TRBJ2-7; 7 bases fit TRBD2. The CDR3 sequence is 13 residues long. CDR1 is MDHEN, CDR2 SYDVKM, per germline. Losses at the gene ends were 6 bases for V and 6 bases for J; bases not matched to a gene: 8. The CDR3 nucleotides read TGTGCCAGCAGCGGGACTACGAGTGCCGAGCAGTACTTC. It encodes CASSGTTSAEQYF.

The CDR3 DNA reads TGTGCCAGCTCAGGGGACAGGGAAAGCACAGATACGCAGTATTTT. It specifies CASSGDRESTDTQYF. V and J are TRBV18 and TRBJ2-3, with 9 bases that match TRBD1. The V segment lost 5 bases and the J segment 0 bases; nucleotides outside the gene matches: 3. Germline CDR1 and CDR2: KGHSH and LQKENI. CDR3 length: 15 amino acids.

This chain uses TRBV6-6 with TRBJ1-2; no firm D call. CDR3 size: 15 residues. The V end lost 7 bases, the J end lost 5 bases, and 20 bases lay between the germline ends. Germline lookup yields CDR1 MNHNY and CDR2 SVGAGI (reference sequence). This chain's CDR3 is CASIKTSTDSYGYTF. Written as DNA, the CDR3 is TGTGCCAGCATTAAGACCTCAACGGATTCATATGGCTACACCTTC.

The V gene is TRBV7-2, the J gene TRBJ1-5; no definite D call. The CDR3 runs 12 residues. The ends were cut back, 4 bases at V and 2 bases at J, with 3 bases in the middle. Germline V gene data show CDR1 as SGHTA and CDR2 as FQGNSA. In nucleotides, the CDR3 is TGTGCCAGCAGCTCGGGCAATCAGCCCCAGCATTTT. This translates into CASSSGNQPQHF.

The gene calls are TRBV7-2 and TRBJ1-2, with TRBD1 matching over 8 bases. CDR1 and CDR2 from the germline V gene are SGHTA and FQGNSA. The J segment lost 5 bases and the V segment lost 2 bases, leaving 10 bases of the junction unmatched. The CDR3 is 16 amino acids. The DNA of the CDR3 is TGTGCCAGCAGCTTAAGCTCCCAGGGGGCTAGGTATGGCTACACCTTC. This sequence encodes CASSLSSQGARYGYTF. The whole variable domain, filled in from reference TRBV7-2 and TRBJ1-2, reads GAGVSQSPSNKVTEKGKDVELRCDPISGHTALYWYRQSLGQGLEFLIYFQGNSAPDKSGLPSDRFSAERTGGSVSTLTIQRTQQEDSAVYLCASSLSSQGARYGYTFGSGTRLTVV.

The CDR3 DNA reads TGTGCCAGTAGTATAGTAGCGGGGTACGGGGCCAACGTCCTGACTTTC. It specifies CASSIVAGYGANVLTF. The chain couples TRBV19 to TRBJ2-6; 8 nucleotides line up with TRBD2. Germline trimming cut 1 base from V and 4 bases from J; bases unmatched to any gene: 3. CDR1 and CDR2 (germline): LNHDA, SQIVND (reference sequence). This CDR3 comprises 16 residues.

The chain joins TRBV28 to TRBJ1-1; the D is unclear. CDR1 MDHEN and CDR2 SYDVKM come from the germline V gene. The CDR3 runs to 12 residues. Trimming took off 7 bases at V and 5 bases at J, with 11 bases between the two ends. The CDR3 loop is CASTWQGTEAFF. In nucleotides, the CDR3 is TGTGCCAGCACTTGGCAAGGGACTGAAGCTTTCTTT.

This clone was seen just once. The chain combines TRBV7-9 with TRBJ1-6, with D hard to call. The CDR3 is 13 amino acids. Germline loops: CDR1 SEHNR, CDR2 FQNEAQ (reference sequence). Trimming left V 8 bases short and J 1 base short, with 6 bases between. CDR3: CASEESYNSPLHF. The DNA of the CDR3 is TGTGCCAGCGAGGAGTCCTATAATTCACCCCTCCACTTT.

V and J are TRBV19 and TRBJ2-5, with 8 bases identical to TRBD2. The J segment lost 7 bases and the V segment lost 3 bases, leaving 4 bases of the junction unmatched. The CDR3 runs to 13 residues. The germline V gene encodes CDR1 LNHDA and CDR2 SQIVND (reference sequence). The CDR3 DNA is TGTGCCAGTAGTATTAGCGGGGAAGGGACCCAGTACTTC. It is translated as CASSISGEGTQYF.

The chain has TRBV7-9 and TRBJ2-5; D call uncertain. Germline V CDR1 and CDR2: SEHNR, FQNEAQ (reference sequence). The CDR3 extends over 12 amino acids. The germline V and J ends were trimmed by 6 bases and 4 bases, with 9 bases remaining between them. This CDR3 is CASRSLGETQYF. The CDR3, as DNA: TGTGCCAGCAGGTCCTTGGGAGAGACCCAGTACTTC.

This clone is a singleton in its sample. V is TRBV10-3 and J is TRBJ1-3; D gene uncertain. The germline gives CDR1 ENHRY, CDR2 SYGVKD. Trimming pared 4 bases from V and 4 bases from J, leaving 8 bases between. The length of the CDR3 is 13 residues. The CDR3 protein is CAISGWEGNTIYF. In nucleotides, the CDR3 is TGTGCCATCAGTGGTTGGGAAGGAAACACCATATATTTT.

The rearrangement joins TRBV7-9 to TRBJ2-7, with TRBD2 identical over 12 bases. Germline V gives CDR1 SEHNR, CDR2 FQNEAQ (reference sequence). Trimming removed 3 bases from V and 1 base from J; junction bases left unmatched: 1. The CDR3 totals 15 residues. The CDR3 sequence: CASSFGLAGSYEQYF. The CDR3 region has the DNA TGTGCCAGCAGCTTTGGACTAGCGGGATCCTACGAGCAGTACTTC.

Only a few counts were recorded for this clone. The chain employs TRBV30 and TRBJ1-1, with TRBD1 as a possible D gene (6 bases). Germline V gene sequence: CDR1 GTSNPN, CDR2 SVGIG (reference sequence). V was clipped by 3 bases and J by 7 bases, with 15 bases between them. The CDR3 totals 13 residues. The CDR3 sequence: CAWSIIPDSEAFF. The CDR3 nucleotides read TGTGCCTGGAGCATTATTCCGGACAGTGAAGCTTTCTTT.

This clone has more than one count but fewer than ten. The genes are TRBV27 and TRBJ1-1; TRBD1 might be the D (5 bases). V lost 7 bases and J 4 bases, leaving 16 bases between the germline ends. From germline, CDR1 is MNHEY and CDR2 SMNVEV (reference sequence). CDR3 size: 14 residues. Written as DNA, the CDR3 is TGTGCCAGCACCTTGGCCGGGGGAGGCACTGAAGCTTTCTTT. Residues: CASTLAGGGTEAFF.

As DNA, the CDR3 is TGTGCCAGCAGCGACAAACAGGGGTTTGGGGATGGCTACACCTTC. Translated, it gives CASSDKQGFGDGYTF. The V gene is TRBV9, the J gene TRBJ1-2; 7 positions agree with TRBD1. V was pared by 3 bases and J by 6 bases, with 11 bases of the junction left unmatched. The CDR3 is 15 residues long. Germline V lookup: CDR1 SGDLS, CDR2 YYNGEE.

The chain is built from TRBV5-1 and TRBJ2-2; 12 bases line up with TRBD2. This CDR3 comprises 18 residues. V was pared by 3 bases and J by 4 bases, with 10 bases of the junction left unmatched. Germline V gene sequence: CDR1 SGHRS, CDR2 YFSETQ. The CDR3 nucleotides read TGCGCCAGCAGCTCGGCGACTAGCGGGAGAGGATTCACCGGGGAGCTGTTTTTT. The encoded protein is CASSSATSGRGFTGELFF. The full variable domain, completed using reference TRBV5-1 and TRBJ2-2, is KAGVTQTPRYLIKTRGQQVTLSCSPISGHRSVSWYQQTPGQGLQFLFEYFSETQRNKGNFPGRFSGRQFSNSRSEMNVSTLELGDSALYLCASSSATSGRGFTGELFFGEGSRLTVL.

The rearrangement joins TRBV5-1 to TRBJ2-5, with 8 bases lining up with TRBD2. Germline V CDR1 and CDR2: SGHRS, YFSETQ. With 4 bases clipped from V and 5 bases from J, the junction kept 10 bases outside the gene matches. The CDR3 length is 15 residues. The CDR3 DNA follows: TGCGCCAGCAGCCCCGTTGCGGGGGGCGGGGAGACCCAGTACTTC. Its protein product is CASSPVAGGGETQYF. Full variable domain (outside the CDR3, taken from reference TRBV5-1 and TRBJ2-5): KAGVTQTPRYLIKTRGQQVTLSCSPISGHRSVSWYQQTPGQGLQFLFEYFSETQRNKGNFPGRFSGRQFSNSRSEMNVSTLELGDSALYLCASSPVAGGGETQYFGPGTRLLVL.